The rows below give T cell receptor beta chains drawn from one sample of a study of cytomegalovirus exposure and HLA in healthy donors. The assay was immunoSEQ multiplex PCR, and TCRdb's table has in-frame clones only and misses some. Of 250,000 or so clones listed, about 85% are singletons. Specimen: PBMCs. Receptors were obtained from a human donor in good health. Each CDR3 is given with its conserved first and last residue. The D gene is left open where the match is weak. Rows give clone size only sometimes, using once, few, many, or a class for an expanded clone.

v_gene	j_gene	d_gene	abundance	CDR3aa	CDR3nt
TRBV28	TRBJ2-3	TRBD2	.	CASSDGLAEHTDTQYF	TGTGCCAGCAGTGATGGACTAGCGGAACACACAGATACGCAGTATTTT
TRBV7-8	TRBJ2-2	.	.	CASSLVGATGELFF	TGTGCCAGCAGCTTAGTCGGAGCTACCGGGGAGCTGTTTTTT
TRBV7-9	TRBJ2-5	TRBD2	.	CASSRLAPSQEETQYF	TGTGCCAGCAGCCGACTAGCACCTTCCCAGGAGGAGACCCAGTACTTC
TRBV6-6	TRBJ1-5	TRBD1	once	CASRRQGDQPQHF	TGTGCCAGCAGGCGACAGGGGGATCAGCCCCAGCATTTT
TRBV5-1	TRBJ2-5	.	once	CASSSGAPQETQYF	TGCGCCAGCAGCTCCGGAGCGCCCCAAGAGACCCAGTACTTC
TRBV2	TRBJ2-1	TRBD2	once	CASSGLAGGPRYNEQFF	TGTGCCAGCAGTGGACTAGCGGGAGGGCCTAGGTACAATGAGCAGTTCTTC
TRBV9	TRBJ2-7	TRBD1	.	CASSGRNSGQGVLKPNEQYF	TGTGCCAGCAGCGGACGTAACTCGGGACAGGGCGTGTTGAAGCCCAACGAGCAGTACTTC
TRBV7-9	TRBJ2-7	TRBD2	.	CASSLPGLAVEEQYF	TGTGCCAGCAGCTTACCGGGACTAGCGGTTGAAGAGCAGTACTTC
TRBV5-6	TRBJ1-3	TRBD1	once	CASRFRGGASGNTIYF	TGTGCCAGCAGGTTCAGAGGGGGCGCATCTGGAAACACCATATATTTT
TRBV19	TRBJ2-1	.	.	CASSIVSGGPYNEQFF	TGTGCCAGTAGTATAGTTTCCGGCGGGCCATACAATGAGCAGTTCTTC
TRBV5-8	TRBJ2-1	TRBD2	once	CASSFGGGRGEQFF	TGTGCCAGCAGCTTCGGAGGCGGGAGGGGGGAGCAGTTCTTC
TRBV2	TRBJ2-7	TRBD2	.	CASRGGSTSYEQYF	TGTGCCAGCAGAGGCGGGAGCACCTCCTACGAGCAGTACTTC
TRBV28	TRBJ2-7	.	.	CASSPWRASYEQYF	TGTGCCAGCAGTCCTTGGAGGGCCTCCTACGAGCAGTACTTC
TRBV5-8	TRBJ2-1	.	.	CASSLHGINNEQFF	TGTGCCAGCAGCTTGCACGGGATTAACAATGAGCAGTTCTTC
TRBV4-1	TRBJ1-3	.	.	CASSPSGNTIYF	TGCGCCAGCAGCCCGTCTGGAAACACCATATATTTT
TRBV29-1	TRBJ2-1	TRBD2	once	CSVDGGAYNEQFF	TGCAGCGTTGACGGGGGGGCCTACAATGAGCAGTTCTTC
TRBV6-5	TRBJ2-7	.	once	CASSFRVNLEQYF	TGTGCCAGCAGTTTCCGGGTCAACCTTGAGCAGTACTTC
TRBV11-2	TRBJ2-7	TRBD2	.	CASSLAWLAGFEAYEQYF	TGTGCCAGCAGCTTAGCCTGGTTAGCGGGGTTCGAGGCCTACGAGCAGTACTTC
TRBV5-1	TRBJ1-1	.	few	CASSFYRASNTEAFF	TGCGCCAGCAGCTTCTACAGGGCCTCGAACACTGAAGCTTTCTTT
TRBV6-5	TRBJ1-4	TRBD1	.	CASSRQGEKLFF	TGTGCCAGCAGTCGACAGGGTGAAAAACTGTTTTTT
TRBV7-6	TRBJ2-1	TRBD1	.	CASSKSGGAMDNEQFF	TGTGCCAGCAGCAAATCAGGGGGCGCAATGGACAATGAGCAGTTCTTC
TRBV30	TRBJ2-3	.	.	CAWSPFSGDTQYF	TGTGCCTGGAGCCCCTTCTCGGGGGATACGCAGTATTTT
TRBV5-1	TRBJ2-1	TRBD1	.	CASSLRQGAVNEQFF	TGCGCCAGCAGCTTAAGACAGGGGGCAGTGAATGAGCAGTTCTTC
TRBV18	TRBJ1-1	TRBD1	.	CASSPSPGQGNTEAFF	TGTGCCAGCTCACCGAGTCCGGGACAGGGGAACACTGAAGCTTTCTTT
TRBV15	TRBJ1-2	.	.	CATSRPGGHYGYTF	TGTGCCACCAGCAGGCCCGGAGGGCATTATGGCTACACCTTC
TRBV7-9	TRBJ2-7	.	.	CASRVGGAYEQYF	TGTGCCAGCAGGGTCGGGGGAGCCTACGAGCAGTACTTC
TRBV29-1	TRBJ2-7	.	.	CSARGHFQGEQYF	TGCAGCGCAAGGGGACACTTCCAGGGGGAGCAGTACTTC
TRBV7-3	TRBJ2-1	.	.	CASSIETRYNEQFF	TGTGCCAGCAGCATCGAAACTCGATACAATGAGCAGTTCTTC
TRBV4-1	TRBJ1-5	.	few	CASSQDNWGSQPQHF	TGCGCCAGCAGCCAAGATAACTGGGGCTCTCAGCCCCAGCATTTT
TRBV5-1	TRBJ2-5	TRBD1	.	CASSSDRGRETQYF	TGCGCCAGCAGCTCGGACAGGGGGCGAGAGACCCAGTACTTC
TRBV5-5	TRBJ1-5	TRBD1	.	CASSLETGGVSGPQHF	TGTGCCAGCAGCTTGGAGACAGGGGGGGTTAGCGGGCCCCAGCATTTT
TRBV4-3	TRBJ1-3	.	.	CASSPRPMRGDTIYF	TGCGCCAGCAGCCCCCGACCCATGCGCGGGGACACCATATATTTT
TRBV6-4	TRBJ1-1	.	.	CASSVTGNTEAFF	TGTGCCAGCAGTGTTACAGGGAACACTGAAGCTTTCTTT
TRBV6-1	TRBJ2-6	TRBD1	.	CASSEAWDSLSGANVLTF	TGTGCCAGCAGTGAAGCGTGGGACAGCCTATCTGGGGCCAACGTCCTGACTTTC
TRBV6-1	TRBJ2-5	.	.	CASKGGAGETQYF	TGTGCCAGCAAAGGGGGGGCAGGAGAGACCCAGTACTTC
TRBV6-1	TRBJ2-1	.	.	CASSEQGPGNEQFF	TGTGCCAGCAGTGAACAGGGGCCGGGCAATGAGCAGTTCTTC
TRBV7-7	TRBJ2-2	TRBD2	once	CASGWRADGELFF	TGTGCTAGCGGGTGGAGGGCCGACGGGGAGCTGTTTTTT
TRBV11-2	TRBJ2-5	TRBD1	.	CASSPGSGQGAWETQYF	TGTGCCAGCAGCCCTGGGAGTGGACAGGGAGCATGGGAGACCCAGTACTTC
TRBV10-3	TRBJ2-6	.	.	CAISEIGSGANVLTF	TGTGCCATCAGTGAGATCGGCTCTGGGGCCAACGTCCTGACTTTC
TRBV11-2	TRBJ2-3	TRBD1	.	CASSSGTERTDTQYF	TGTGCCAGCAGCTCCGGGACAGAACGCACAGATACGCAGTATTTT
TRBV9	TRBJ1-1	TRBD1	.	CASSAPRGGQGAGTEAFF	TGTGCCAGCAGCGCCCCTAGAGGTGGACAGGGGGCCGGAACTGAAGCTTTCTTT
TRBV5-1	TRBJ2-1	TRBD2	.	CASSLGSGSLNEQFF	TGCGCCAGCAGCTTGGGAAGCGGGAGTTTGAATGAGCAGTTCTTC
TRBV11-2	TRBJ1-2	.	few	CASSLQGGQGNGYTF	TGTGCCAGCAGCCTCCAAGGTGGTCAGGGGAATGGCTACACCTTC
TRBV5-1	TRBJ1-4	TRBD1	once	CASSLETGQSEKLFF	TGCGCCAGCAGCTTGGAGACAGGGCAAAGTGAAAAACTGTTTTTT
TRBV23-1	TRBJ1-2	TRBD1	.	CASSRTGAGYTF	TGCGCCAGCAGCCGGACAGGGGCTGGCTACACCTTC
TRBV4-3	TRBJ2-7	TRBD2	.	CASSQDLAGGYYEQYF	TGCGCCAGCAGCCAAGATTTAGCGGGAGGGTACTACGAGCAGTACTTC
TRBV7-2	TRBJ2-1	TRBD1	.	CASSHDRDWGNEQFF	TGTGCCAGCAGCCACGACAGGGATTGGGGGAATGAGCAGTTCTTC
TRBV18	TRBJ2-7	.	.	CASSPRGGGVHNEQYF	TGTGCCAGCTCACCACGGGGGGGCGGGGTTCACAACGAGCAGTACTTC
TRBV2	TRBJ2-1	TRBD2	.	CASPTSEVSYNEQFF	TGTGCCAGCCCGACTAGCGAGGTTTCCTACAATGAGCAGTTCTTC
TRBV19	TRBJ2-7	TRBD2	.	CASGGLPYEQYF	TGTGCCAGTGGGGGACTACCCTACGAGCAGTACTTC
TRBV10-3	TRBJ2-1	TRBD2	.	CAIRTSGTGNEQFF	TGTGCCATCCGGACTAGCGGGACCGGCAATGAGCAGTTCTTC
TRBV19	TRBJ2-1	.	.	CASSRADSSYNEQFF	TGTGCCAGTAGTCGAGCGGACAGCTCCTACAATGAGCAGTTCTTC
TRBV30	TRBJ2-3	.	few	CAWSGRVLDTQYF	TGTGCCTGGAGTGGGAGGGTACTGGATACGCAGTATTTT
TRBV18	TRBJ2-2	.	.	CASSDFGQNTGELFF	TGTGCCAGCTCAGATTTTGGACAAAACACCGGGGAGCTGTTTTTT
TRBV28	TRBJ2-7	TRBD2	.	CASSYEAGGAFYEQYF	TGTGCCAGCAGTTACGAGGCGGGAGGAGCTTTCTACGAGCAGTACTTC
TRBV2	TRBJ2-5	TRBD2	.	CAGPSSGQETQYF	TGTGCCGGCCCGTCTAGCGGACAAGAGACCCAGTACTTC
TRBV28	TRBJ1-2	.	.	CASSEPGRVYGYTF	TGTGCCAGCAGCGAGCCCGGGAGGGTGTATGGCTACACCTTC
TRBV16	TRBJ1-2	TRBD1	.	CASSRDRGYYGYTF	TGTGCCAGCAGCCGGGACAGGGGGTACTATGGCTACACCTTC